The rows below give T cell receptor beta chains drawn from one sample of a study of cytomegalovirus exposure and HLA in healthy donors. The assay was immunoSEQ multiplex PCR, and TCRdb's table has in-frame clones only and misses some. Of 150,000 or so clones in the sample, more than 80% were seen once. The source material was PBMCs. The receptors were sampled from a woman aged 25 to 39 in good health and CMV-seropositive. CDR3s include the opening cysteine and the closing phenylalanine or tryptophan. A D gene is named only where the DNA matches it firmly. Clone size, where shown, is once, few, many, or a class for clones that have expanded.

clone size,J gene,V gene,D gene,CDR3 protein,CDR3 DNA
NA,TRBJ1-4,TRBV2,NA,CASVLGRADEKLFF,TGTGCCAGCGTGTTAGGCAGGGCGGATGAAAAACTGTTTTTT
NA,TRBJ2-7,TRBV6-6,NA,CASSYAEGSNEQYF,TGTGCCAGCAGTTACGCTGAGGGTTCTAACGAGCAGTACTTC
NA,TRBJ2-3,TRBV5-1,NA,CASSLQGFADTQYF,TGCGCCAGCAGCTTGCAGGGTTTTGCAGATACGCAGTATTTT
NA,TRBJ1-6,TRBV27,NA,CASSLLQYNSPLHF,TGTGCCAGCAGTCTCCTACAGTATAATTCACCCCTCCACTTT
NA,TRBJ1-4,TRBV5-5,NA,CASSHIGQGLGTNEKLFF,TGTGCCAGCAGCCATATCGGCCAGGGATTGGGAACTAATGAAAAACTGTTTTTT
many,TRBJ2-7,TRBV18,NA,CASSPGAKGYEQYF,TGTGCCAGCTCACCGGGGGCGAAAGGCTACGAGCAGTACTTC
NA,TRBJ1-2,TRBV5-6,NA,CASSSGSTNYGYTF,TGTGCCAGCAGCTCCGGGTCCACCAACTATGGCTACACCTTC
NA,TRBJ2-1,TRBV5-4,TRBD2,CASSLSGGRAYNEQFF,TGTGCCAGCAGCTTGTCTGGAGGGAGGGCCTACAATGAGCAGTTCTTC
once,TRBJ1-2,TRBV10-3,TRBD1,CATRDSRGYTF,TGTGCCACCAGGGACAGTCGAGGCTACACCTTC
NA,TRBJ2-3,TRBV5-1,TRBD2,CASSPGLAGGLDTQYF,TGCGCCAGCAGCCCGGGACTAGCGGGGGGGTTAGATACGCAGTATTTT
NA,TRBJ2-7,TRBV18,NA,CASSRESGYEQYF,TGTGCCAGCTCAAGGGAGTCTGGCTACGAGCAGTACTTC
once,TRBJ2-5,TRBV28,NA,CAGGSGKTQYF,TGTGCCGGAGGGTCAGGAAAGACCCAGTACTTC
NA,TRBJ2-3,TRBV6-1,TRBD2,CASSEGGAGTRLTDTQYF,TGTGCCAGCAGTGAAGGGGGGGCCGGGACTAGGCTTACAGATACGCAGTATTTT
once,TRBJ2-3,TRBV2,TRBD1,CASDRTGGSDTQYF,TGTGCCAGCGATCGAACAGGGGGCTCAGATACGCAGTATTTT
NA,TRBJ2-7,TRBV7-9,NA,CASSPHYEQYF,TGTGCCAGCAGCCCCCACTACGAGCAGTACTTC
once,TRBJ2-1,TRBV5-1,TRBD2,CASRAGLAGPYNEQFF,TGCGCCAGCAGGGCCGGACTAGCGGGGCCGTACAATGAGCAGTTCTTC
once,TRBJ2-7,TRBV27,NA,CASSLRDTPYEQYF,TGTGCCAGCAGCTTAAGGGACACCCCCTACGAGCAGTACTTC
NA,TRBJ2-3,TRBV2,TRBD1,CASQDRGKADTQYF,TGTGCCAGCCAGGACAGGGGTAAGGCAGATACGCAGTATTTT
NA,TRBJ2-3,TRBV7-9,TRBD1,CASSYITGESDTQYF,TGTGCCAGCAGCTACATCACAGGGGAGTCAGATACGCAGTATTTT
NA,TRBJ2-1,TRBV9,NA,CASSVDSRYNEQFF,TGTGCCAGCAGCGTAGACAGCAGATACAATGAGCAGTTCTTC
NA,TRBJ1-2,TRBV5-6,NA,CASSPLAGTNGYTF,TGTGCCAGCAGCCCTCTCGCGGGGACCAATGGCTACACCTTC
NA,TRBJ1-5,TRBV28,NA,CASSASGGNRWRNQPQHF,TGTGCCAGCAGCGCCTCCGGCGGAAACAGGTGGCGCAATCAGCCCCAGCATTTT